The T cell receptor (beta chain) described here comes from a study of identical twins. TCRdb redid the calling of the 5' RACE reads with MiXCR, one entry per CDR3 protein. Of 450,000 to 650,000 distinct CDR3 sequences listed, around 15% were seen once; the top ten hold roughly 0.43%. On this clonotype itself: Its cognate antigen is unknown.

Trimming removed 3 bases from V and 5 bases from J, with 8 bases in between. The CDR3 consists of 13 residues. Study-level findings and limits: Memory repertoires showed no such pattern, whereas abundant cord blood beta clonotypes carried fewer insertions.

The same data also contributed to another study, on yellow fever vaccine responses in identical twins.

This chain uses TRBV12-3 or TRBV12-4 with TRBJ2-1; D possibly uses TRBD1 or TRBD2 (5 bases each). Sequencing was performed on CD4+ T cells sorted from blood. The sequence was collected from a young woman in good health. CDR3 amino acids: CASSLSGHNEQFF. CDR3 bases: TGTGCCAGCAGTTTGTCGGGACACAATGAGCAGTTCTTC.